This T cell receptor (beta chain) came from a study of cytomegalovirus exposure and HLA in healthy donors. Points from the study as a whole: Serostatus for CMV was the only available immune exposure information. What a later analysis reportedly showed was that an Asian-associated ancestry cluster had fewer N-insertions than the 666-donor mean. V- and J-gene trimming in TCR beta was tied to a missense DCLRE1C variant by an analysis performed later.

Nominally healthy donors were sampled, though unrecorded immune exposures were likely. The CDR3 contains 13 residues. The V gene lost 6 bases and the J gene lost 10 bases, with 18 bases spanning the gap. Germline V CDR1 and CDR2: MDHEN, SYDVKM. To note about this clone: The antigen is not known.

A multiplex PCR was run with 60 Vbeta primers and 13 Jbeta primers. Assay: immunoSEQ multiplex PCR; the TCRdb copy retains only in-frame clones and omits some. The sample carries 200,000 to 300,000 clones, 84% recorded once. The V and J genes are TRBV28 and TRBJ1-1; D is unresolved. This receptor was obtained from a woman in her thirties or forties in good health and CMV-seropositive. Sequenced sample: PBMCs. This CDR3 reads CASRTAAAPGAFF. DNA of the CDR3: TGTGCCAGCAGAACTGCGGCCGCCCCGGGAGCTTTCTTT. Full variable domain (missing parts from reference TRBV28 and TRBJ1-1): DVKVTQSSRYLVKRTGEKVFLECVQDMDHENMFWYRQDPGLGLRLIYFSYDVKMKEKGDIPEGYSVSREKKERFSLILESASTNQTSMYLCASRTAAAPGAFFGQGTRLTVV.